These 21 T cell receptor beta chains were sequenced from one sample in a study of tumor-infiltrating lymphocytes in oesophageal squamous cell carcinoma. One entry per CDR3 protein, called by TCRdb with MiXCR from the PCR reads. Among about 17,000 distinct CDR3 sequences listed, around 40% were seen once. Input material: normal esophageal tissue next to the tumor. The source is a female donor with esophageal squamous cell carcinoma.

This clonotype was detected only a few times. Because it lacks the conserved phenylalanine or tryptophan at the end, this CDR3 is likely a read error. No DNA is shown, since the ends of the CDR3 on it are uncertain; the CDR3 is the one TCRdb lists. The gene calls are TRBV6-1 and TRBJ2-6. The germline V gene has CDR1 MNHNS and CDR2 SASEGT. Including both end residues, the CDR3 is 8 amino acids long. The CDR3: CASEAGAS.

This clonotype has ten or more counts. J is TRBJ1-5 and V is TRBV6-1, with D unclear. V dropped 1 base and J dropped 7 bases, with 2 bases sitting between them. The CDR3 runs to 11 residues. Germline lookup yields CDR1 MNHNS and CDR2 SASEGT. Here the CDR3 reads CASSEGQPQHF. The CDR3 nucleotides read TGTGCCAGCAGTGAAGGGCAGCCCCAGCATTTT.

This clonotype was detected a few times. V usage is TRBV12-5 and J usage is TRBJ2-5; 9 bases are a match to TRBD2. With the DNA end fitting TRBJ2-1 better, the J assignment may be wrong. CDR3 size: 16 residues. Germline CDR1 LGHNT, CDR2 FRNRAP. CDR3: CASGPGSSGGYNEQFF. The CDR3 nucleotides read TGTGCTAGTGGCCCTGGGAGTAGCGGGGGATACAATGAGCAGTTCTTC.

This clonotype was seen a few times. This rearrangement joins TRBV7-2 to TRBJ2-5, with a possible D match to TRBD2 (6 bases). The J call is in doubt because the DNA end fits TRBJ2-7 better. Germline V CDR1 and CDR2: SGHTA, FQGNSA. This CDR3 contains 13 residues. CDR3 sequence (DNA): TGTGCCAGCAGCTTATTGCGGGATTACGAGCAGTACTTC. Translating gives CASSLLRDYEQYF.

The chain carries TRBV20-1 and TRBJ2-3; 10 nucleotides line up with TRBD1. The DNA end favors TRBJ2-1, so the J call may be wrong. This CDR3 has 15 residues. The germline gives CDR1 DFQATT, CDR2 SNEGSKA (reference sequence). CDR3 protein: CSAFARDRGMGEQFF. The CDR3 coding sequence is TGCAGTGCTTTCGCCCGGGACAGGGGTATGGGTGAGCAGTTCTTC.

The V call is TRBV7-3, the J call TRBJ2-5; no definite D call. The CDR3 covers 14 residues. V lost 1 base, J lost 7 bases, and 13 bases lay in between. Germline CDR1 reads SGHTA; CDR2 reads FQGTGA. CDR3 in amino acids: CASSLMSGWGTQYF. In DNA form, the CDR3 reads TGTGCCAGCAGCTTAATGTCCGGGTGGGGGACCCAGTACTTC.

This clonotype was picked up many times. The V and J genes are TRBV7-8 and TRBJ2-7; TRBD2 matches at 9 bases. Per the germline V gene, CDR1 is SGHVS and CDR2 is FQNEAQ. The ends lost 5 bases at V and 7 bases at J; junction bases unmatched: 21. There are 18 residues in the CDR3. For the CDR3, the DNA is TGTGCCAGCAGCCTATACCTAGTAATAGCGGGAGATACCAATGAGCAGTACTTC. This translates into CASSLYLVIAGDTNEQYF.

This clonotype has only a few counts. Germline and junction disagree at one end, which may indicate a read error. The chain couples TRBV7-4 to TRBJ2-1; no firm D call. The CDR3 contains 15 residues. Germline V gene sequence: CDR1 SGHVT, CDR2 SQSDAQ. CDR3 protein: CASSLVDLPLGSDNF. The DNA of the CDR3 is TGTGCCAGCAGCTTAGTTGACCTTCCTTTGGGATCGGATAACTTC.

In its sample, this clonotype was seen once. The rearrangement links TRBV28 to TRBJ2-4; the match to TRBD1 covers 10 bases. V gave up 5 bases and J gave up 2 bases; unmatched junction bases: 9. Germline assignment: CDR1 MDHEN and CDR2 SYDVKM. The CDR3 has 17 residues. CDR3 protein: CASSGTGTGVTKNIQYF. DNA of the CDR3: TGTGCCAGCAGTGGCACCGGGACAGGGGTGACCAAAAACATTCAGTACTTC.

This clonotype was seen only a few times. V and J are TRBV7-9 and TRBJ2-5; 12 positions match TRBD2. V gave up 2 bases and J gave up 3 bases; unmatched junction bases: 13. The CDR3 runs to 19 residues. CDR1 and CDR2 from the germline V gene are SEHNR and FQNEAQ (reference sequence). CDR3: CASSLSLWTSGANKETQYF. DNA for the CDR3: TGTGCCAGCAGCTTAAGTTTATGGACTAGCGGGGCGAACAAAGAGACCCAGTACTTC. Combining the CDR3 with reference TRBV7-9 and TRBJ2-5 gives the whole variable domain DTGVSQNPRHKITKRGQNVTFRCDPISEHNRLYWYRQTLGQGPEFLTYFQNEAQLEKSRLLSDRFSAERPKGSFSTLEIQRTEQGDSAMYLCASSLSLWTSGANKETQYFGPGTRLLVL.

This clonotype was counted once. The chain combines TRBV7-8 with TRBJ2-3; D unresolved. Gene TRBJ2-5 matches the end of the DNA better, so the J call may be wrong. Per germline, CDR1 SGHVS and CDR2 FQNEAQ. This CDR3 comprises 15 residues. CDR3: CASSQGPMSSETQYF. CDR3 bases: TGTGCCAGCAGCCAAGGACCGATGAGTAGCGAGACCCAGTACTTC.

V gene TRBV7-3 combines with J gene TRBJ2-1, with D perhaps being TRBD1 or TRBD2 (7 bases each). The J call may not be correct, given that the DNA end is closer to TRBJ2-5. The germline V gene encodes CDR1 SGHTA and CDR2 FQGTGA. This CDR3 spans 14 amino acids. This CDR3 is CASSKTRGGETQYF. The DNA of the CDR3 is TGTGCCAGCAGCAAAACCAGGGGGGGGGAGACCCAGTACTTC.

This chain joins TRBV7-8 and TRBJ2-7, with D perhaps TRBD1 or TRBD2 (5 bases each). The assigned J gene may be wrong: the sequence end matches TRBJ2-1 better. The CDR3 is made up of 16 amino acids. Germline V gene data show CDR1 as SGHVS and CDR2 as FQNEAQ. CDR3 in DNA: TGTGCCAGCAGCCCCGGGACGGAAAATATGTACAATGAGCAGTTCTTC. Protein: CASSPGTENMYNEQFF.

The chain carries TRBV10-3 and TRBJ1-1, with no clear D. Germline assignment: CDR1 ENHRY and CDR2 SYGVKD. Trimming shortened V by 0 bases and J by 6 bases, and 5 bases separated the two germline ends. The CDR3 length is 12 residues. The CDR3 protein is CAISESPAEAFF. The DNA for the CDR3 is TGTGCCATCAGTGAGTCGCCGGCTGAAGCTTTCTTT.

For the CDR3, the DNA is TGTGCCAGCAGCTTAGACGGGACAGGGGTTCATGGCTACACCTTC. This sequence encodes CASSLDGTGVHGYTF. V gene TRBV7-2 combines with J gene TRBJ1-2; 10 bases line up with TRBD1. The germline gives CDR1 SGHTA, CDR2 FQGNSA. The CDR3 extends over 15 amino acids. Unmatched junction bases numbered 5, after V lost 1 base and J lost 6 bases.

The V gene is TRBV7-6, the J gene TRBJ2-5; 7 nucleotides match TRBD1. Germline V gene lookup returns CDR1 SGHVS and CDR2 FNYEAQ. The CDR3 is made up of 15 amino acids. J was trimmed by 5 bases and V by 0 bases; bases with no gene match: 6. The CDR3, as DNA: TGTGCCAGCAGCTTAGCCCACAGGGGCTGGGAGACCCAGTACTTC. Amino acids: CASSLAHRGWETQYF.

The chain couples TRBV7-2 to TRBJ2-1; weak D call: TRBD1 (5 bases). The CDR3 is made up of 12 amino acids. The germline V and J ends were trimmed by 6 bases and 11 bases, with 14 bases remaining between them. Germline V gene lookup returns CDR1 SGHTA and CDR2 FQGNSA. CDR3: CASRRIGDQQFF. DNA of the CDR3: TGTGCCAGCAGGCGCATAGGGGATCAGCAGTTCTTC.

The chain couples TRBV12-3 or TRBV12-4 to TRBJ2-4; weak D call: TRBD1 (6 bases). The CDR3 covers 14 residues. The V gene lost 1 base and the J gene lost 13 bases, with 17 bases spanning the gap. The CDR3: CASSLDAQGTKQYF. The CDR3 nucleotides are TGTGCCAGCAGTTTAGATGCCCAGGGGACGAAGCAGTACTTC.

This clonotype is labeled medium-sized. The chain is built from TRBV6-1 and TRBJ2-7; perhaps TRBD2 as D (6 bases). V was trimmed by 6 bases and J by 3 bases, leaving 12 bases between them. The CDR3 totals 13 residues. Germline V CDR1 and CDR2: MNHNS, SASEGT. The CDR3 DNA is TGTGCCAGCAGCCCTAGCGCCAACTACGAGCAGTACTTC. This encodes CASSPSANYEQYF.

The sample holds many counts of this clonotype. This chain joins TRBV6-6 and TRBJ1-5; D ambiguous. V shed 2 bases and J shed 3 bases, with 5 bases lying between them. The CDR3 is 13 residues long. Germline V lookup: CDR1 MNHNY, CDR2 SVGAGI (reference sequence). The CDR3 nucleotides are TGTGCCAGCAGTTACCGACTCAATCAGCCCCAGCATTTT. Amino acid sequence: CASSYRLNQPQHF.

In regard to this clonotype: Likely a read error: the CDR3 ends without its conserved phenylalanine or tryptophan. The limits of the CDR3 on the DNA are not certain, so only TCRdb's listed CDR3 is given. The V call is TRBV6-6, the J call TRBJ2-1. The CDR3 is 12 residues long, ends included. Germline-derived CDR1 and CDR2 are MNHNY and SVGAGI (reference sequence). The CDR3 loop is CASGDYEQYFGS.